This TCR beta chain was retrieved from a study of CD8 T cells in ankylosing spondylitis (dated by TCRdb to the late 2010s). Regarding the complete study: The study set out to find disease-linked TCR variants by profiling T cell receptor beta repertoires in ankylosing spondylitis patients and healthy donors. Peripheral blood was sampled, and synovial fluid was additionally collected from ankylosing spondylitis patients. In total, the full study cohort was made up of 100 to 140 healthy donors and 20 to 25 ankylosing spondylitis patients.

The CDR1 and CDR2 encoded by the germline V gene are SGHAT and FQNNGV. Trimming at the junction amounts to 5 bases on V and 7 bases on J, and the germline ends lie 20 bases apart. The CDR3 holds 15 amino acids from the cysteine to the phenylalanine. Kept here is only the CDR3 DNA, which spans 45 bases and is read in frame from base 1. As to this clonotype: Its target antigen remains unknown. It has no much larger one-base neighbor in the sample; base qualities were not kept.

The investigation overall reported the following: Blood from ankylosing spondylitis patients appeared to be characterized by a TCR beta motif made up of under 10 highly homologous amino acid variants. The disease-linked clones had a CD8+ phenotype and were found at relatively low frequencies in peripheral blood. According to the report, matched synovial fluid samples from ankylosing spondylitis patients were significantly enriched for the disease-linked clones. Some TCR beta motif variants had previously been reported in synovial fluid and blood of reactive arthritis patients, which suggested common disease-initiation mechanisms.

Sequencing was performed on an Illumina HiSeq 2500. Quantitative 5'-RACE with molecular barcodes was used to prepare TCR beta libraries. Concerning the study's data processing: Disease-linked TCR variants were identified with a new computational method built on a probabilistic model of VDJ rearrangement. The public reads were reanalyzed by TCRdb: fastp trimming at Q25, MiXCR alignment, in-frame beta chains only. Every distinct CDR3 protein forms one entry, paired with its most common genes and DNA. These V and J calls are TCRdb output, not the study's own analysis. The sample has approximately 250,000 distinct CDR3 sequences on record, 7% to 10% of them singletons. The top ten hold around 4.8% of the sample.

Sequencing input: blood, either unsorted or a sorted T cell fraction (not recorded which). The TCR sequence derives from a female donor with ankylosing spondylitis or in good health (not recorded which). The chain is encoded by TRBV11-2 joined to TRBJ2-5, with no reliable assignment of the D segment. The DNA is TGTGCCAGCAGCCCGGTGGTAGTCCCGATGGGGACCCAGTACTTC. It codes for CASSPVVVPMGTQYF.